The present entry profiles one T cell receptor (beta chain) with its context. Its antigen is currently unknown. This entry is derived from a study of shared clonotypes between healthy human individuals. Broader study findings: An anticipated effect of sequencing depth on clonotype sharing among donors was recognized.

Naive CD8 populations comprised CD45RO-negative cells positively selected for CCR7, excluding terminally differentiated effector memory CD45RA+ cells. The authors split each subset's genomic DNA evenly across several immunoSEQ plates. The repertoire was sequenced with immunoSEQ multiplex PCR; TCRdb's copy has only in-frame clones and lacks some. In the table there are hundreds of thousands of clones, 85% to 95% of which are singletons. This CDR3 region has 14 residues. Losses at the gene ends were 5 bases for V and 5 bases for J; bases not matched to a gene: 2. Germline loops: CDR1 PRHDT, CDR2 FYEKMQ (reference sequence).

The material sequenced was naive CD8+ T cells sorted from blood. This clonotype was sampled from a woman between 25 and 40 years old in good health. The V call is TRBV13, the J call TRBJ2-7, with TRBD2 matching 14 bases. The CDR3 reads CASSPGLAGDEQYF. The CDR3 DNA reads TGTGCCAGCAGCCCGGGACTAGCGGGAGACGAGCAGTACTTC.